Following are 3 T cell receptor beta chains from one sample sequenced in a study of regulatory T cells in long-lasting Graves disease. This sample's time point: newly diagnosed GD, antithyroid drugs for less than 3 months. Following extraction of RNA from PBMCs, that RNA was used to make the TCR library. Library construction for TCR beta used iRepertoire HTBI primers and Arm-PCR of CDR3 regions. TCRdb reprocessed the multiplex PCR reads via MiXCR and lists one record per CDR3 protein. This sample has 420,000 or so distinct CDR3 sequences; less than 20% occur once, and the top ten carry under 30%. The same sample was also studied in work on T cells in Graves' hyperthyroidism and ophthalmopathy.

Sequences were derived from peripheral blood mononuclear cells (PBMCs), sampled at new diagnosis, from a patient treated with antithyroid drugs. The receptors were sampled from a woman aged 18 to 35 with Graves disease.

This clonotype came up a few times. This rearrangement joins TRBV11-2 to TRBJ2-3; D is perhaps TRBD1 (6 bases). V shed 5 bases and J shed 3 bases, with 12 bases lying between them. Germline V gives CDR1 SGHAT, CDR2 FQNNGV. This CDR3 comprises 14 residues. CDR3: CASSPGQTTDTQYF. The CDR3, as DNA: TGTGCCAGCAGCCCCGGACAGACAACAGATACGCAGTATTTT.

This clonotype was found a few times. V and J are TRBV4-2 and TRBJ2-1; no clear D gene. This CDR3 region has 14 residues. Germline V gives CDR1 LGHNA, CDR2 YNFKEQ. Trimming shortened V by 0 bases and J by 7 bases, and 10 bases separated the two germline ends. CDR3 sequence: CASSQEKGKNEQFF. CDR3 bases: TGTGCCAGCAGCCAAGAGAAAGGGAAGAATGAGCAGTTCTTC.

The V call is TRBV5-1, the J call TRBJ1-5, with D possibly TRBD1 on 5 matching bases. Trimming took off 5 bases at V and 0 bases at J, with 6 bases between the two ends. The CDR3 is 13 amino acids. Germline CDR1 reads SGHRS; CDR2 reads YFSETQ. As DNA, the CDR3 is TGCGCCAGCAGGACAGTTAGCAATCAGCCCCAGCATTTT. Protein sequence: CASRTVSNQPQHF.